This T cell receptor (beta chain) was sequenced in a study of cytomegalovirus exposure and HLA in healthy donors. For the study at large: The 120 or so validation repertoires, a later analysis reported, used the same platform as the approximately 670 first-cohort repertoires. Study conclusions and caveats: The investigators catalogued 180 or so TCR beta chains as cytomegalovirus-associated.

CDR1 and CDR2 from the germline V gene are SGHNT and YENEEA. V lost 1 base to trimming and J lost 1 base, with 11 bases between them. The CDR3 consists of 15 residues. Assay: immunoSEQ multiplex PCR; the TCRdb copy retains only in-frame clones and omits some. The table lists some 180,000 clones, around nine tenths of them singletons. The study drew the donors from its roughly 120-subject validation cohort, separate from the 666-subject first cohort. Of note for this clone: Antigen unknown.

The rearrangement joins TRBV11-3 to TRBJ2-7; a weak D match, TRBD2 (6 bases). The sequence was collected from a man aged 25-40 years in good health and CMV-seropositive. The sequenced sample consisted of PBMCs. CDR3 bases: TGTGCCAGCAGCTTAGGCCGGGGGAAGTCCTACGAGCAGTACTTC. Residues: CASSLGRGKSYEQYF.